The 10 T cell receptor beta chains below all came from one sample that was sequenced in a study of blood T cell repertoires in COVID-19. Here immunoSEQ multiplex PCR was the method, and the copy in TCRdb shows in-frame clones only, minus some. The profile shows about 380,000 clones, roughly 90% of them singletons. Sequencing was carried out using PBMCs or T cells enriched from blood (not recorded which). Receptors originate from a woman in her 30s who had recovered from COVID-19.

CDR3 protein: CASSDRQTMTEAFF. The CDR3 nucleotides are TGTGCCAGTAGTGACCGACAGACCATGACTGAAGCTTTCTTT. V is TRBV19 and J is TRBJ1-1; perhaps TRBD1 as D (5 bases). Trimming removed 5 bases from V and 5 bases from J, with 15 bases in between. The CDR3 contains 14 residues. Germline CDR1 and CDR2: LNHDA and SQIVND (reference sequence).

This chain joins TRBV28 and TRBJ1-2; 8 nucleotides line up with TRBD1. Germline loops: CDR1 MDHEN, CDR2 SYDVKM. The CDR3 extends over 15 amino acids. The junction had 9 bases not matched to a gene; V was cut back by 9 bases and J by 0 bases. The CDR3 spells CARRVWTGPNYGYTF. The CDR3 region has the DNA TGTGCCAGGAGGGTCTGGACAGGGCCTAACTATGGCTACACCTTC.

V and J are TRBV28 and TRBJ2-1; D is unresolved. This CDR3 has 11 amino acids. Deletions cut 2 bases from V and 10 bases from J, with 6 bases between. The germline V gene has CDR1 MDHEN and CDR2 SYDVKM. The CDR3 region has the DNA TGTGCCAGCAGTTTACGCAGGGAGCAGTTCTTC. It translates to CASSLRREQFF.

The rearrangement uses TRBV6-5 and TRBJ1-5; a weak D match, TRBD1 (6 bases). Germline CDR1 MNHEY, CDR2 SVGAGI. The CDR3 spans 16 residues. V lost 4 bases to trimming and J lost 2 bases, with 15 bases between them. CDR3 residues: CASSSRGGVGNQPQHF. CDR3 nucleotides: TGTGCCAGCAGTTCCCGAGGGGGGGTGGGCAATCAGCCCCAGCATTTT.

This clone was observed a few times. The V and J genes are TRBV6-5 and TRBJ2-2, with a tentative D call TRBD2 (5 bases). Germline CDR1 reads MNHEY; CDR2 reads SVGAGI. V was cut by 2 bases and J by 9 bases, with 10 bases left in between. CDR3 size: 13 residues. CDR3 sequence: CASSYPGSRELFF. CDR3 sequence (DNA): TGTGCCAGCAGTTACCCGGGGTCGCGGGAGCTGTTTTTT.

The chain couples TRBV7-9 to TRBJ1-5; D uncertain. In germline, CDR1 is SEHNR, CDR2 FQNEAQ (reference sequence). The CDR3 extends over 15 amino acids. Trimming removed 0 bases at V and 2 bases at J, with 8 bases between. The CDR3 loop reads CASSLAGRGNQPQHF. In nucleotides, the CDR3 is TGTGCCAGCAGCTTAGCAGGGAGAGGCAATCAGCCCCAGCATTTT.

V is TRBV7-9 and J is TRBJ2-3; D uncertain. The germline gives CDR1 SEHNR, CDR2 FQNEAQ (reference sequence). V dropped 3 bases and J dropped 6 bases, with 10 bases sitting between them. This CDR3 is 13 amino acids long. This CDR3 is CASSFLHRDTQYF. In DNA form, the CDR3 reads TGTGCCAGCAGCTTTCTCCACCGGGATACGCAGTATTTT.

This clone occurred once. The chain joins TRBV28 to TRBJ1-6; D call uncertain. The germline V gene encodes CDR1 MDHEN and CDR2 SYDVKM. Trimming left V 2 bases short and J 10 bases short, with 9 bases between. The CDR3 extends over 13 amino acids. The CDR3 coding sequence is TGTGCCAGCAGTTTAGACGGAGGGTCACCCCTCCACTTT. Its translation is CASSLDGGSPLHF.

The rearrangement uses TRBV23-1 and TRBJ2-7; D is undetermined. TRBV23-1 is an ORF, and what it does is uncertain. The CDR3 loop spans 16 amino acids. Trimming cost V 0 bases and J 1 base, with 13 bases left between them. CDR3 DNA sequence: TGCGCCAGCAGTCAATCTCTGGCGCAGGTTTCCTACGAGCAGTACTTC. Translating it yields CASSQSLAQVSYEQYF.

In regard to this clone: The same CDR3 also results from other DNA sequences found in this sample. V gene TRBV11-2 combines with J gene TRBJ1-5; D gene unclear. Germline V gene data show CDR1 as SGHAT and CDR2 as FQNNGV. CDR3 length equals 14 residues. V lost 1 base, J lost 0 bases, and 4 bases lay in between. For the CDR3, the DNA is TGTGCCAGCAGCTTAGGGCATAGCAATCAGCCCCAGCATTTT. It specifies CASSLGHSNQPQHF.